This T cell receptor (beta chain) was found in a study of cytomegalovirus exposure and HLA in healthy donors. Study-level points and caveats: Accurate prediction of most subjects' HLA-A and HLA-B alleles from TCR beta sequences was reported. As was reported, the classifier diagnosed cytomegalovirus status with high specificity and sensitivity.

Healthy bone marrow donors made up the donor group. The sample holds one count of this clone. The target antigen is unknown. The PCR was carried out with 60 Vbeta primers and 13 Jbeta primers. TCRdb keeps only in-frame clones here, not all; method: immunoSEQ multiplex PCR. The sample carries around 150,000 clones, 75% to 90% recorded once. This CDR3 is 13 amino acids long. V lost 9 bases, J lost 4 bases, and 15 bases lay in between. Germline loops: CDR1 SNHLY, CDR2 FYNNEI. This chain connects TRBV2 to TRBJ1-2; tentatively, D is TRBD1 (6 bases). The sequenced sample was PBMCs. This clonotype originated in a girl under 10 years old in good health and CMV-seropositive. The chain's CDR3 is CASYRVSRYGYTF. The CDR3 DNA is TGTGCCAGTTACAGGGTCTCGCGCTATGGCTACACCTTC.